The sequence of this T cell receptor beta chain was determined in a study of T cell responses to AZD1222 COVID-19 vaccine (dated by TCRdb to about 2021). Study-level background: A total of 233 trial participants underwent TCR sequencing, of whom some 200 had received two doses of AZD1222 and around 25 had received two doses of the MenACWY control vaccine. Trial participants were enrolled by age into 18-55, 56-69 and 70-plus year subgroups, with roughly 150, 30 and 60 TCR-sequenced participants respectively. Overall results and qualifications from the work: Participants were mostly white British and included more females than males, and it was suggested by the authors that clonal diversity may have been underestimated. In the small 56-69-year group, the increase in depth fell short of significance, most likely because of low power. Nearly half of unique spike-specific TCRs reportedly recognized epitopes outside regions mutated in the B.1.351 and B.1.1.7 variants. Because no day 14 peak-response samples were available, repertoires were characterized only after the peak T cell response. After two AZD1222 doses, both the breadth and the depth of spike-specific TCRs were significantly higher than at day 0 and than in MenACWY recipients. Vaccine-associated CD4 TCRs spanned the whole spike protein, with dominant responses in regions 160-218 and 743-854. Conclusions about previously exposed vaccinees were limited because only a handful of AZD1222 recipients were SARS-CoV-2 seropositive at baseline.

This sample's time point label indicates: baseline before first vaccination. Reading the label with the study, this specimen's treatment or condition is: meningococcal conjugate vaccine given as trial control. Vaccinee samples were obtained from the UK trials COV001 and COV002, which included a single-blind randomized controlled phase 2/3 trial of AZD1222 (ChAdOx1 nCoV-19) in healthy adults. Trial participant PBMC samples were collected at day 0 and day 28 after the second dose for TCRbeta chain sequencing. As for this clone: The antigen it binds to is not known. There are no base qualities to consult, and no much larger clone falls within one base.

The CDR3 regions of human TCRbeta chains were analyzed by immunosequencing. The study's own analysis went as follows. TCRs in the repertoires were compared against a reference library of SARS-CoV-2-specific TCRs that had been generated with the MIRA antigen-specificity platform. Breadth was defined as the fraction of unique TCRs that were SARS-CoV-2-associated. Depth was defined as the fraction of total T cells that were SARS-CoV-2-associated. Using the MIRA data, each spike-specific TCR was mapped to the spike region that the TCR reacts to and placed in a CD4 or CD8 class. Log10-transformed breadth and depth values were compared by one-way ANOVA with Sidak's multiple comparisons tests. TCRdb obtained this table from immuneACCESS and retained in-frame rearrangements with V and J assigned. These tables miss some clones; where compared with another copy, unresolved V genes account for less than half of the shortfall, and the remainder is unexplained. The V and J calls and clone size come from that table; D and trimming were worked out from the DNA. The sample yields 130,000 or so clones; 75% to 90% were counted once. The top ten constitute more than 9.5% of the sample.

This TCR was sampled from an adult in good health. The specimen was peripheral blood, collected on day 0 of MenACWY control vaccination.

This receptor has the CDR3 CSASVNEQFF. The nucleotide sequence is TGCAGTGCTAGCGTCAATGAGCAGTTCTTC. The chain couples TRBV20-1 to TRBJ2-1, with no reliable assignment of the D segment. V is shortened by 3 bases, J by 6 bases, and the region joining them spans 3 bases. Based on the germline V gene (reference sequence), the CDR1 and CDR2 sequences are DFQATT and SNEGSKA. Including cysteine and phenylalanine, the CDR3 has 10 amino acids. Only the CDR3 DNA is retained, 30 bases long and in frame from the first base.